This T cell receptor beta chain was profiled in a study of T cells in Graves' hyperthyroidism and ophthalmopathy. Many counts were recorded for this clonotype. It was RNA transcripts that yielded the amplified TCR beta CDR3 regions. In the first-round RT-PCR of the TCR CDR3, the HTBI primer set was used. Via MiXCR, TCRdb re-called the multiplex PCR reads, giving one row per CDR3 protein. The sample carries roughly 560,000 distinct CDR3 sequences, 14% to 15% recorded once. CDR1 and CDR2 (germline): SGHAT, FQNNGV. The CDR3 sequence is 15 residues long. V was clipped by 1 base and J by 4 bases, with 13 bases between them.

Sequences were obtained from blood. The genes are TRBV11-2 and TRBJ1-1, with D possibly TRBD1 on 5 matching bases. The clonotype comes from a woman between 40 and 55 years old with Graves' ophthalmopathy. CDR3 sequence (DNA): TGTGCCAGCAGCTTAGGTGCAGGGCTTGGCACTGAAGCTTTCTTT. Its translation is CASSLGAGLGTEAFF.